Below are 5 T cell receptor beta chains sequenced from a single sample in a study of long-term antiretroviral therapy in people with HIV (dated by TCRdb to 2022 to 2024). The immunoSEQ hsTCRB v3.0 assay was used at survey level resolution to sequence the TRB variable region. TCRdb limited this immuneACCESS table to in-frame rearrangements with V and J called. A share of clones is missing; checked studies link under half to unresolved V genes, and the rest is unexplained. The sample has tens of thousands of clones on record, 88% of them singletons. Jointly, the top ten make up less than 6% of the sample. Sequenced here: unsorted PBMCs, sampled less than 4.7 years after starting antiretroviral therapy. The origin of the receptors is a man aged 25 to 40 with HIV.

This clone was picked up a small number of times. This sequence joins TRBV18 and TRBJ2-7; the D gene is possibly TRBD2 (5 bases). The CDR3 is 13 residues long. Trimming removed 3 bases from V and 3 bases from J, with 9 bases in between. Germline V gene sequence: CDR1 KGHSH, CDR2 LQKENI. CDR3 loop: CASSPEGGYEQYF. The CDR3 DNA reads TGTGCCAGCTCACCTGAGGGCGGCTACGAGCAGTACTTC.

The chain is built from TRBV5-1 and TRBJ1-4; D is ambiguous. This CDR3 comprises 18 residues. V was cut by 1 base and J by 0 bases, with 16 bases left in between. Per germline, CDR1 SGHRS and CDR2 YFSETQ. The CDR3 DNA reads as TGCGCCAGCAGCTTGTGGACCGACCGGGCCGCAACTAATGAAAAACTGTTTTTT. Encoded protein: CASSLWTDRAATNEKLFF.

This clone showed up just a few times. This chain links TRBV6-1 with TRBJ1-1; D not certain. The length of the CDR3 is 11 residues. CDR1 and CDR2 (germline): MNHNS, SASEGT. Between the trimmed V and J ends, which lost 11 bases and 1 base, there was a span of 8 bases. As DNA, the CDR3 is TGTGCCGCCAAGGAGAACACTGAAGCTTTCTTT. Protein: CAAKENTEAFF.

The CDR3 spells CASTRTGQGEQFF. For the CDR3, the DNA is TGTGCCAGCACCCGGACTGGACAGGGTGAGCAGTTCTTC. This chain links TRBV6-1 with TRBJ2-1; the match to TRBD1 covers 8 bases. With 7 bases clipped from V and 9 bases from J, the junction kept 8 bases outside the gene matches. CDR1 MNHNS and CDR2 SASEGT come from the germline V gene. The CDR3 is made up of 13 amino acids.

The J gene is TRBJ2-1, the V gene TRBV13, with a tentative D call TRBD1 (5 bases). Germline values: CDR1 PRHDT, CDR2 FYEKMQ (reference sequence). Trimming pared 7 bases from V and 6 bases from J, leaving 16 bases between. This CDR3 has 14 amino acids. The CDR3 DNA reads as TGTGCCAGCAACGTAGGGGTGGGTTCCAATGAGCAGTTCTTC. It encodes CASNVGVGSNEQFF. Supplemented by reference TRBV13 and TRBJ2-1, the full variable domain reads AAGVIQSPRHLIKEKRETATLKCYPIPRHDTVYWYQQGPGQDPQFLISFYEKMQSDKGSIPDRFSAQQFSDYHSELNMSSLELGDSALYFCASNVGVGSNEQFFGPGTRLTVL.